The 12 T cell receptor beta chains reported below all come from one sample, sequenced in a study of tumor T cells in aggressive B-cell lymphoma. Profiling relied on immunoSEQ multiplex PCR, and the TCRdb table lists in-frame clones only, not all of them. The data contain under 6,500 clones, approximately 86% of them seen just once; the ten biggest clones take up 2.5% to 3%. Sequenced sample: tumor tissue. Every receptor here comes from an adult with diffuse large B cell lymphoma.

This chain uses TRBV4-3 with TRBJ2-3, with 7 bases matching TRBD2. This CDR3 comprises 14 residues. V dropped 6 bases and J dropped 3; count of bases not matched to a gene: 6. CDR1 is LGHNA, CDR2 YSLEER, per germline. CDR3 sequence: CASRRAGVTDTQYF. Written as DNA, the CDR3 is TGCGCCAGCAGACGGGCGGGAGTAACAGATACGCAGTATTTT.

In its sample, this clone was seen a few times. This chain joins TRBV10-3 and TRBJ2-3; maybe TRBD2 (5 bases). The germline V gene encodes CDR1 ENHRY and CDR2 SYGVKD. The CDR3 contains 15 residues. Trimming shortened V by 2 bases and J by 0 bases, and 9 bases separated the two germline ends. The CDR3 spells CAISELDSSTDTQYF. DNA for the CDR3: TGTGCCATCAGTGAGCTGGACTCTAGCACAGATACGCAGTATTTT.

The V and J genes are TRBV5-1 and TRBJ2-1, with a weak D call TRBD1 (5 bases). CDR1 and CDR2 from the germline V gene are SGHRS and YFSETQ. The CDR3 has 15 residues. Deletions cut 1 base from V and 2 bases from J, with 10 bases between. Here the CDR3 DNA reads TGCGCCAGCAGCTTGTGGCAGGGTCCCTACAATGAGCAGTTCTTC. This encodes CASSLWQGPYNEQFF. The whole variable domain, filled in from reference TRBV5-1 and TRBJ2-1, reads KAGVTQTPRYLIKTRGQQVTLSCSPISGHRSVSWYQQTPGQGLQFLFEYFSETQRNKGNFPGRFSGRQFSNSRSEMNVSTLELGDSALYLCASSLWQGPYNEQFFGPGTRLTVL.

The chain joins TRBV9 to TRBJ2-3; no reliable D call. There are 12 residues in the CDR3. V was pared by 3 bases and J by 2 bases, with 4 bases between. Looked up from germline, CDR1 is SGDLS and CDR2 is YYNGEE. This CDR3 reads CASSGLTDTQYF. DNA for the CDR3: TGTGCCAGCAGCGGGCTCACAGATACGCAGTATTTT.

The chain recombines TRBV29-1 with TRBJ2-1; 11 bases align to TRBD1. J was trimmed by 8 bases and V by 7 bases; bases with no gene match: 4. Germline CDR1 is SQVTM and CDR2 is ANQGSEA. The CDR3 consists of 12 residues. The CDR3 DNA sequence: TGCAGCGGGAGGACAGGGGGCCATGAGCAGTTCTTC. It yields the protein CSGRTGGHEQFF.

CDR3 DNA sequence: TGCGCCAGCAGCTTGGGGGCAGGGGGGAATGAGCAGTTCTTC. It is translated as CASSLGAGGNEQFF. This rearrangement joins TRBV5-1 to TRBJ2-1; D perhaps matches TRBD1 (7 bases). The CDR3 is 14 amino acids. V gave up 0 bases and J gave up 7 bases, with 11 bases separating them. Germline CDR1 and CDR2: SGHRS and YFSETQ. Drawing the rest from reference TRBV5-1 and TRBJ2-1, the complete variable domain is KAGVTQTPRYLIKTRGQQVTLSCSPISGHRSVSWYQQTPGQGLQFLFEYFSETQRNKGNFPGRFSGRQFSNSRSEMNVSTLELGDSALYLCASSLGAGGNEQFFGPGTRLTVL.

V gene TRBV28 combines with J gene TRBJ2-7; 10 bases agree with TRBD2. Germline CDR1 and CDR2: MDHEN and SYDVKM. The CDR3 has 15 residues. With 1 base clipped from V and 7 bases from J, the junction kept 7 bases outside the gene matches. Here the CDR3 DNA reads TGTGCCAGCAGTTTATTGGCTAGCGGGAGTCGTGAGCAGTACTTC. This sequence encodes CASSLLASGSREQYF.

This clone is a singleton in its sample. J is TRBJ2-2 and V is TRBV29-1; a possible D gene is TRBD1 (5 bases). The CDR3 runs 19 residues. The germline V gene encodes CDR1 SQVTM and CDR2 ANQGSEA. Trimming took 2 bases from V and 6 from J, leaving 28 bases between them. CDR3 DNA: TGCAGCGTTGAATTAACGGACGGTTGGCAAAGGGGAAGAGCCGGGGAGCTGTTTTTT. Translation: CSVELTDGWQRGRAGELFF.

The rearrangement joins TRBV19 to TRBJ2-7; the D gene is possibly TRBD1 (6 bases). This CDR3 contains 16 residues. Per germline, CDR1 LNHDA and CDR2 SQIVND (reference sequence). Trimming pared 1 base from V and 2 bases from J, leaving 15 bases between. The chain's CDR3 is CASSIGGVGGTYEQYF. CDR3 in DNA: TGTGCCAGTAGTATAGGAGGGGTTGGGGGCACCTACGAGCAGTACTTC. Looking up the rest from reference TRBV19 and TRBJ2-7 gives the full variable domain: DGGITQSPKYLFRKEGQNVTLSCEQNLNHDAMYWYRQDPGQGLRLIYYSQIVNDFQKGDIAEGYSVSREKKESFPLTVTSAQKNPTAFYLCASSIGGVGGTYEQYFGPGTRLTVT.

In DNA form, the CDR3 reads TGTGCCAGCAGCGCCAGGACTAGCGGGGGGGTTACCGGGGAGCTGTTTTTT. Amino acids: CASSARTSGGVTGELFF. The chain joins TRBV9 to TRBJ2-2; the match to TRBD2 covers 15 bases. V lost 3 bases and J lost 5; bases outside the gene matches: 5. The germline V gene has CDR1 SGDLS and CDR2 YYNGEE. The CDR3 spans 17 residues.

The V and J genes are TRBV4-2 and TRBJ1-2, with D hard to call. Germline V CDR1 and CDR2: LGHNA, YNFKEQ. This CDR3 contains 15 residues. Trimming removed 0 bases from V and 4 bases from J, with 12 bases in between. CDR3 region: CASSQDPGGRYGYTF. The CDR3 DNA reads TGTGCCAGCAGCCAAGATCCTGGAGGGCGCTATGGCTACACCTTC.

This clone was seen a few times. V usage is TRBV27 and J usage is TRBJ2-7, with 7 bases lining up with TRBD2. The ends lost 0 bases at V and 4 bases at J; junction bases unmatched: 6. Germline CDR1 reads MNHEY; CDR2 reads SMNVEV (reference sequence). CDR3 size: 15 residues. CDR3 in DNA: TGTGCCAGCAGTTTATCGGGCAGGGAGGGGTACGAGCAGTACTTC. It specifies CASSLSGREGYEQYF.